This is a list of T cell receptor beta chains from one sample in a study of CD8 T cells in Susac syndrome. TCRdb re-called the immunoSEQ multiplex PCR reads through MiXCR, storing one row per CDR3 protein. This sample yields 400,000 to 550,000 distinct CDR3 sequences, of which around 85% are seen a single time; more than 0.09% belongs to the top ten. The source material was CD8+ T cells from PBMCs. The receptor source for this set is a human donor with multiple sclerosis. Both conserved end residues are part of each CDR3. A D gene is named only where the DNA matches it firmly. Not all rows give a size; the values are once, few, many and, for expanded clones, a class.

clone_size	v_call	cdr3_length	j_call	d_call	cdr3_aa	cdr3_nt
few	TRBV7-6	16	TRBJ2-7	.	CASSQAAGQSSYEQYF	TGTGCCAGCAGCCAAGCTGCGGGACAGAGCTCCTACGAGCAGTACTTC
.	TRBV2	15	TRBJ1-2	.	CASSEALTSNYGYTF	TGTGCCAGCAGTGAAGCGCTTACTTCTAACTATGGCTACACCTTC
.	TRBV7-9	14	TRBJ2-5	TRBD2	CASTGTSGEETQYF	TGTGCCAGCACCGGGACTAGCGGGGAAGAGACCCAGTACTTC
once	TRBV4-1	15	TRBJ1-1	.	CASSQRLGPNTEAFF	TGCGCCAGCAGCCAACGTTTAGGGCCGAACACTGAAGCTTTCTTT
once	TRBV7-2	16	TRBJ2-1	TRBD1	CASSKKGGASYNEQFF	TGTGCCAGCAGCAAAAAAGGGGGCGCTAGCTACAATGAGCAGTTCTTC
.	TRBV20-1	14	TRBJ2-7	.	CSARRISQVYEQYF	TGCAGTGCTAGAAGGATCTCGCAGGTATACGAGCAGTACTTC
.	TRBV7-9	14	TRBJ1-2	TRBD1	CASSPQGGPYGYTF	TGTGCCAGCAGCCCCCAGGGGGGCCCGTATGGCTACACCTTC
.	TRBV7-9	12	TRBJ2-1	.	CASSLFRPGEFF	TGTGCCAGCAGCTTATTTCGGCCTGGGGAGTTCTTC
.	TRBV12-3/TRBV12-4	11	TRBJ2-1	.	CASSFSSEQFF	TGTGCCAGCAGTTTTTCGAGCGAGCAGTTCTTC
few	TRBV6-1	12	TRBJ2-3	.	CASTWGPDTQYF	TGTGCCAGCACCTGGGGGCCGGATACGCAGTATTTT
.	TRBV4-2	16	TRBJ2-1	.	CASSQDWSYSYNEQFF	TGTGCCAGCAGCCAAGATTGGAGCTACTCCTACAATGAGCAGTTCTTC
.	TRBV30	19	TRBJ2-3	TRBD2	CAWSPRLAGGPRLTDTQYF	TGTGCCTGGAGCCCTCGACTAGCGGGGGGGCCCCGGCTGACAGATACGCAGTATTTT
.	TRBV4-1	18	TRBJ2-1	TRBD2	CASSQALSTSLGGNEQFF	TGCGCCAGCAGCCAAGCCTTGTCTACTAGCCTGGGAGGGAATGAGCAGTTCTTC
.	TRBV2	15	TRBJ1-2	TRBD1	CASGATGEAYYGYTF	TGTGCCAGCGGAGCTACAGGGGAGGCTTACTATGGCTACACCTTC
.	TRBV2	14	TRBJ1-1	.	CASREAADYTEAFF	TGTGCCAGCAGGGAAGCGGCGGATTACACTGAAGCTTTCTTT
few	TRBV28	15	TRBJ2-1	.	CASSPGLSSYNEQFF	TGTGCCAGCAGTCCGGGACTCTCCTCCTACAATGAGCAGTTCTTC
.	TRBV20-1	14	TRBJ2-5	.	CSARDAITQETQYF	TGCAGTGCTAGAGATGCGATTACTCAAGAGACCCAGTACTTC
.	TRBV19	16	TRBJ2-7	.	CASSTSLDQSSYEQYF	TGTGCCAGTAGTACCTCCCTCGACCAAAGCTCCTACGAGCAGTACTTC
.	TRBV19	16	TRBJ2-1	.	CASSNPPGETYNEQFF	TGTGCCAGTAGTAACCCACCCGGGGAAACCTACAATGAGCAGTTCTTC
.	TRBV9	14	TRBJ2-7	TRBD2	CASSGLSGGDEQYF	TGTGCCAGCAGCGGGCTCAGCGGGGGTGACGAGCAGTACTTC
.	TRBV14	16	TRBJ2-1	TRBD2	CASSPLGGGGAYEQFF	TGTGCCAGCAGCCCCCTTGGTGGCGGGGGGGCCTATGAGCAGTTCTTC
few	TRBV15	12	TRBJ1-5	.	CATSRDQEPQHF	TGTGCCACCAGCAGAGATCAAGAGCCCCAGCATTTT
.	TRBV5-1	17	TRBJ2-5	.	CASSLFLDREDQETQYF	TGCGCCAGCAGCTTGTTTCTCGACAGGGAGGACCAAGAGACCCAGTACTTC
.	TRBV14	15	TRBJ1-2	.	CASSQDWYGPGGYTF	TGTGCCAGCAGCCAAGATTGGTATGGCCCCGGGGGCTACACCTTC
.	TRBV2	13	TRBJ1-1	.	CASRGRANTEAFF	TGTGCCAGCAGGGGACGGGCAAACACTGAAGCTTTCTTT
.	TRBV27	15	TRBJ2-1	.	CASSLIGDSYNEQFF	TGTGCCAGCAGTTTAATTGGGGATTCCTACAATGAGCAGTTCTTC
.	TRBV6-1	17	TRBJ2-1	TRBD2	CASSEGGGRTFYNEQFF	TGTGCCAGCAGTGAAGGGGGCGGGAGGACCTTCTACAATGAGCAGTTCTTC
.	TRBV19	17	TRBJ1-1	.	CASSIPHGIGENTEAFF	TGTGCCAGTAGTATACCCCACGGGATCGGGGAGAACACTGAAGCTTTCTTT
.	TRBV10-1	15	TRBJ2-1	TRBD2	CASSESGGVGDEQFF	TGCGCCAGCAGTGAGTCCGGGGGGGTCGGGGATGAGCAGTTCTTC
.	TRBV5-1	14	TRBJ2-7	TRBD1	CASSLDRGYYEQYF	TGCGCCAGCAGCTTGGACAGGGGGTACTACGAGCAGTACTTC
.	TRBV5-1	12	TRBJ2-5	TRBD1	CASRDRGETQYF	TGCGCCAGCCGGGACAGGGGCGAGACCCAGTACTTC
.	TRBV27	13	TRBJ2-5	.	CASSFAAEETQYF	TGTGCCAGCAGTTTTGCAGCAGAAGAGACCCAGTACTTC
.	TRBV29-1	14	TRBJ1-1	.	CSVELAGLNTEAFF	TGCAGCGTTGAATTGGCAGGGCTGAACACTGAAGCTTTCTTT
once	TRBV27	18	TRBJ2-1	TRBD1	CASSYLLTGGISYNEQFF	TGTGCCAGCAGTTACCTATTAACAGGGGGGATCTCCTACAATGAGCAGTTCTTC
few	TRBV5-8	12	TRBJ2-7	.	CASSFQYYEQYF	TGTGCCAGCAGCTTTCAATACTACGAGCAGTACTTC
.	TRBV6-5	13	TRBJ2-1	TRBD2	CASRAGGIDEQFF	TGTGCCAGCCGGGCGGGAGGTATAGATGAGCAGTTCTTC
few	TRBV6-5	14	TRBJ2-7	.	CASSYYAGAYEQYF	TGTGCCAGCAGTTACTATGCAGGGGCCTACGAGCAGTACTTC
.	TRBV28	16	TRBJ1-2	.	CASSFRGPGGFYGYTF	TGTGCCAGCAGTTTCCGGGGGCCGGGTGGTTTCTATGGCTACACCTTC
.	TRBV7-6	15	TRBJ1-3	TRBD1	CASSLQGGLGNTIYF	TGTGCCAGCAGCCTTCAGGGGGGGCTGGGAAACACCATATATTTT
.	TRBV9	16	TRBJ2-1	TRBD2	CASSAGTSGGGDEQFF	TGTGCCAGCAGCGCCGGGACTAGCGGGGGCGGGGATGAGCAGTTCTTC